Below are 27 T cell receptor beta chains sequenced from a single sample in a study of post-analysis software for immune sequencing data. Overall study findings and caveats: Five or six TRBV segments, TRBV5-6, TRBV5-1 and TRBV20-1 among them, were found more frequent in patients than controls.

Their recognized antigens are unknown. Prepared TCR beta cDNA libraries contained unique molecular identifiers. TCRdb independently ran MiXCR on the PCR reads; one entry per CDR3 protein. The top ten hold roughly 6% of the sample, which has roughly 540,000 distinct CDR3 sequences, roughly 34% seen once. Sequencing input: blood. The receptor source for this set is a girl aged 2 to 17 with multiple sclerosis.

On this clonotype itself: Germline and junction disagree at one end, which may indicate a read error. The J gene is TRBJ2-5, the V gene TRBV7-3; 10 bases map to TRBD2. Germline lookup yields CDR1 SGHTA and CDR2 FQGTGA. The CDR3 runs 15 residues. CDR3: CASSLTPSGGETQYF. In DNA, the CDR3 is TGTGCCAGCAGTTTAACCCCTAGCGGGGGTGAGACCCAGTACTTC.

The chain joins TRBV18 to TRBJ1-2; D remains unclear. Trimming took 2 bases from V and 4 from J, leaving 14 bases between them. CDR3 length: 15 amino acids. From germline, CDR1 is KGHSH and CDR2 LQKENI. The CDR3 here is CASSPKEGLSYGYTF. The CDR3 DNA sequence: TGTGCCAGCTCACCAAAAGAGGGCCTATCCTATGGCTACACCTTC.

This chain connects TRBV18 to TRBJ2-3; 7 nucleotides agree with TRBD2. V shed 1 base, J shed 3 bases, and the junction held 4 bases outside the gene matches. This CDR3 contains 15 residues. The germline CDR1 and CDR2 sequences are KGHSH and LQKENI. The CDR3 loop reads CASSPQRGRTDTQYF. The CDR3 DNA is TGTGCCAGCTCACCACAGCGGGGCCGTACAGATACGCAGTATTTT.

The V gene is TRBV29-1, the J gene TRBJ2-5; TRBD2 might be the D (5 bases). The J call may be faulty, since TRBJ2-7 better matches the DNA end. Germline loops: CDR1 SQVTM, CDR2 ANQGSEA. The CDR3 length is 13 residues. CDR3 loop: CSVDGLAAREQYF. Here the CDR3 DNA reads TGCAGCGTTGACGGGCTAGCCGCCCGCGAGCAGTACTTC.

This clonotype was picked up a small number of times. The rearrangement uses TRBV6-1 and TRBJ2-7; 8 bases are a match to TRBD2. Trimming cost V 6 bases and J 0 bases; bases outside gene matches: 16. The CDR3 covers 18 residues. Germline V gives CDR1 MNHNS, CDR2 SASEGT. The CDR3 region has the DNA TGTGCCAGCAGCCATAGACCCGGGACTAGTGATGACTCCTACGAGCAGTACTTC. Protein: CASSHRPGTSDDSYEQYF.

This clonotype was counted a few times. The chain couples TRBV20-1 to TRBJ2-1, with TRBD1 as a possible D gene (7 bases). This CDR3 comprises 22 residues. CDR1 DFQATT and CDR2 SNEGSKA come from the germline V gene (reference sequence). V dropped 0 bases and J dropped 3 bases, with 33 bases sitting between them. For the CDR3, the DNA is TGCAGTGCTAGAGATTGGGGGATCGGCCAGGGGGGTCGGGGTAGGGTCTACAATGAGCAGTTCTTC. Translated: CSARDWGIGQGGRGRVYNEQFF.

This clonotype was seen a few times. This chain connects TRBV20-1 to TRBJ1-2; 8 nucleotides match TRBD1. The CDR3 is 12 amino acids. The germline CDR1 and CDR2 sequences are DFQATT and SNEGSKA (reference sequence). Trimming at V came to 7 bases and at J to 4 bases, leaving 5 bases not matched to a gene. The CDR3 here is CSGQGTLYGYTF. CDR3 sequence (DNA): TGCAGTGGACAGGGGACCCTCTATGGCTACACCTTC.

This clonotype was recorded a few times. This sequence joins TRBV5-1 and TRBJ2-2, with a tentative D call TRBD1 (5 bases). V was shortened by 4 bases and J by 3 bases, with 13 bases between the two germline ends. CDR1 is SGHRS and CDR2 is YFSETQ in the germline V gene. This CDR3 comprises 15 residues. In DNA, the CDR3 is TGCGCCAGCAGCCTGCTAGGACACTACACCGGGGAGCTGTTTTTT. This sequence encodes CASSLLGHYTGELFF.

V and J are TRBV4-2 and TRBJ2-1, with 8 bases matching TRBD2. Germline values: CDR1 LGHNA, CDR2 YNFKEQ. The CDR3 totals 14 residues. J gave up 8 bases and V 1 base, and 4 bases lay outside the gene matches. Here the CDR3 DNA reads TGTGCCAGCAGCCAAGGAACAGCGGGGGATGAGCAGTTCTTC. Its protein product is CASSQGTAGDEQFF.

J is TRBJ2-1 and V is TRBV7-3; 8 bases map to TRBD2. There are 14 residues in the CDR3. V trimming: 5 bases; J trimming: 9 bases; junction bases outside the gene matches: 9. The germline V gene encodes CDR1 SGHTA and CDR2 FQGTGA. The CDR3 bases are TGTGCCAGCAGCATCAGCGGGGGTCTGGGTGAGCAGTTCTTC. It yields the protein CASSISGGLGEQFF.

This chain connects TRBV20-1 to TRBJ2-5; D gene unclear. Germline CDR1 and CDR2: DFQATT and SNEGSKA (reference sequence). This CDR3 has 14 amino acids. The V and J ends lost 1 base and 1 base respectively, with 10 bases between them. The CDR3 region is CSARAISRQETQYF. In DNA form, the CDR3 reads TGCAGTGCTAGAGCGATAAGCCGCCAAGAGACCCAGTACTTC.

This clonotype was counted between two and nine times. The V call is TRBV20-1, the J call TRBJ2-4, with TRBD2 matching 10 bases. There are 13 residues in the CDR3. The junction had 12 bases not matched to a gene; V was cut back by 6 bases and J by 13 bases. Germline lookup yields CDR1 DFQATT and CDR2 SNEGSKA (reference sequence). The CDR3 nucleotides are TGCAGTGCCGAAGCGGGGGGGCCAAATGAGCAGTACTTC. It encodes CSAEAGGPNEQYF.

The chain links TRBV3-1 to TRBJ1-1; weak D call: TRBD1 (6 bases). The ends were cut back, 0 bases at V and 1 base at J, with 12 bases in the middle. CDR3 length equals 16 residues. From germline, CDR1 is LGHDT and CDR2 YNNKEL (reference sequence). DNA for the CDR3: TGTGCCAGCAGCCAAGAGGTCGGGACAAGGAACACTGAAGCTTTCTTT. It translates to CASSQEVGTRNTEAFF. The entire variable domain, with the rest obtained from reference TRBV3-1 and TRBJ1-1, is as follows: DTAVSQTPKYLVTQMGNDKSIKCEQNLGHDTMYWYKQDSKKFLKIMFSYNNKELIINETVPNRFSPKSPDKAHLNLHINSLELGDSAVYFCASSQEVGTRNTEAFFGQGTRLTVV.

This clonotype appeared many times. V and J are TRBV5-1 and TRBJ2-3, with TRBD1 matching 10 bases. CDR3 size: 15 residues. Per germline, CDR1 SGHRS and CDR2 YFSETQ. J was trimmed by 1 base and V by 2 bases; bases with no gene match: 1. The CDR3 DNA reads as TGCGCCAGCAGCTTAGGGACAGGGGGCACAGATACGCAGTATTTT. Encoded protein: CASSLGTGGTDTQYF.

The gene calls are TRBV21-1 and TRBJ2-5; the DNA was not compared with TRBD1, the D call given in the table. TRBV21-1 is listed as a pseudogene. CDR3 length equals 13 residues. The CDR3 reads CASSKSGIMTQYF. Here the CDR3 DNA reads TGTGCCAGCAGCAAATCAGGGATAATGACCCAGTACTTC.

V and J are TRBV5-1 and TRBJ1-2, with 9 bases identical to TRBD1. Per the germline V gene, CDR1 is SGHRS and CDR2 is YFSETQ. The V gene end was trimmed by 0 bases and the J gene end by 6 bases; junction bases not matched to a gene: 6. The CDR3 has 15 residues. CDR3 in DNA: TGCGCCAGCAGCTTGGGGGACAGGGCGAACCATGGCTACACCTTC. It yields the protein CASSLGDRANHGYTF.

This clonotype was found a few times. The chain combines TRBV27 with TRBJ2-7; tentatively, D is TRBD2 (5 bases). Trimming pared 3 bases from V and 5 bases from J, leaving 17 bases between. CDR1 and CDR2 from the germline V gene are MNHEY and SMNVEV (reference sequence). The CDR3 is 15 amino acids. In DNA, the CDR3 is TGTGCCAGCAGTTTGGGAGCGGAGAGAGAGAACGAGCAGTACTTC. It translates to CASSLGAERENEQYF.

The chain recombines TRBV20-1 with TRBJ1-4; D unclear. The V gene's germline CDR1 is DFQATT and CDR2 SNEGSKA (reference sequence). V lost 0 bases, J lost 5 bases, and 13 bases lay in between. The CDR3 has 15 amino acids. DNA of the CDR3: TGCAGTGCTAGAGATCTAGGGTCGGGCAATGAAAAACTGTTTTTT. Translated, it gives CSARDLGSGNEKLFF.

The rearrangement links TRBV20-1 to TRBJ2-3; D is tentatively TRBD1 or TRBD2 (5 bases each). The CDR3 length is 14 residues. The V end was cut by 5 bases, the J end by 0 bases, with 12 bases between. Germline assignment: CDR1 DFQATT and CDR2 SNEGSKA (reference sequence). The CDR3 spells CSAWDDGSTDTQYF. The CDR3 DNA is TGCAGTGCTTGGGACGACGGGAGCACAGATACGCAGTATTTT.

The J gene is TRBJ2-5, the V gene TRBV12-3 or TRBV12-4; a possible D gene is TRBD2 (6 bases). V was shortened by 5 bases and J by 2 bases, with 15 bases between the two germline ends. The length of the CDR3 is 15 residues. Here the CDR3 DNA reads TGTGCCAGCAGTCCCCCGGCGGGGCCTCAAGAGACCCAGTACTTC. It is translated as CASSPPAGPQETQYF.

This clonotype was counted a few times. The rearrangement joins TRBV5-5 to TRBJ2-3; TRBD1 agrees at 10 bases. Germline values: CDR1 SGHKS, CDR2 YYEKEE (reference sequence). With 3 bases clipped from V and 2 bases from J, the junction kept 15 bases outside the gene matches. The CDR3 totals 19 residues. The CDR3 region has the DNA TGTGCCAGCAGCTATGCTGACAGGGGGCCTCTACAATTCACAGATACGCAGTATTTT. Protein product: CASSYADRGPLQFTDTQYF.

This clonotype was found a few times. CDR3 bases: TGTGCCAGCAGCCAAGACGGCAGGGGCGGGGGGAGCGAGCAGTACTTC. It codes for CASSQDGRGGGSEQYF. The V and J genes are TRBV4-2 and TRBJ2-7, with 8 nucleotides matching TRBD2. V shed 0 bases, J shed 6 bases, and the junction held 10 bases outside the gene matches. Germline V gives CDR1 LGHNA, CDR2 YNFKEQ. The CDR3 is 16 residues long.

The V gene is TRBV7-2, the J gene TRBJ1-1; 7 positions agree with TRBD1. Germline V CDR1 and CDR2: SGHTA, FQGNSA. V dropped 1 base and J dropped 1; count of bases not matched to a gene: 3. CDR3 length: 15 residues. DNA of the CDR3: TGTGCCAGCAGCTTAGGTGGGGACAGGAACACTGAAGCTTTCTTT. It translates to CASSLGGDRNTEAFF.

As to this clonotype: This may be a read error: a much more frequent sequence differs by one nucleotide. The chain recombines TRBV7-2 with TRBJ2-5; 7 bases match TRBD1. CDR3 length equals 16 residues. Germline V gene sequence: CDR1 SGHTA, CDR2 FQGNSA. CDR3 sequence (DNA): TGTGCCAGCAGCTCTCGACTTGCGACAGGGACAGAGGCCCAGTACTTC. It translates to CASSSRLATGTEAQYF.

About this clonotype: Relative to the germline gene, one junction end is altered; a read error may explain this. The chain is built from TRBV12-3 or TRBV12-4 and TRBJ2-2; D perhaps matches TRBD1 (6 bases). The CDR3 runs 13 residues. The CDR3 DNA reads TGTGCCAGCAGCCAAACAGGGATCGGGGAGCGGTTTTTT. It codes for CASSQTGIGERFF.

The chain joins TRBV5-1 to TRBJ2-1; TRBD2 matches at 9 bases. The CDR3 runs to 19 residues. The junction had 10 bases not matched to a gene; V was cut back by 0 bases and J by 0 bases. CDR1 and CDR2 from the germline V gene are SGHRS and YFSETQ. The CDR3 DNA reads as TGCGCCAGCAGCTTGGGACTAGCGGTGCCCCATAGCTCCTACAATGAGCAGTTCTTC. It translates to CASSLGLAVPHSSYNEQFF. Full variable domain (rest looked up from reference TRBV5-1 and TRBJ2-1): KAGVTQTPRYLIKTRGQQVTLSCSPISGHRSVSWYQQTPGQGLQFLFEYFSETQRNKGNFPGRFSGRQFSNSRSEMNVSTLELGDSALYLCASSLGLAVPHSSYNEQFFGPGTRLTVL.

This rearrangement joins TRBV29-1 to TRBJ2-6; D unclear. Germline V lookup: CDR1 SQVTM, CDR2 ANQGSEA. The CDR3 is made up of 22 amino acids. Trimming pared 2 bases from V and 0 bases from J, leaving 29 bases between. CDR3: CSVERGIGRGSFQSSGANVLTF. CDR3 DNA: TGCAGCGTTGAAAGAGGTATAGGGCGCGGCTCTTTCCAGAGCTCTGGGGCCAACGTCCTGACTTTC.